The 29 T cell receptor beta chains below come from one sample, sequenced in a study of OX40 agonist ivuxolimab in advanced cancers. The repertoire was sequenced with immunoSEQ multiplex PCR; TCRdb's copy has only in-frame clones and lacks some. The sample shows 48,000 or so clones, over 80% of them seen only once. The sequencing here drew on CD4+ or CD8+ T cells sorted from blood, taken in a trial of the OX40 agonist ivuxolimab. The receptors were sampled from an adult with an advanced solid tumor such as melanoma, head and neck, liver or kidney cancer.

The chain combines TRBV29-1 with TRBJ1-2, with a weak D call TRBD1 (5 bases). The CDR3 runs 15 residues. From germline, CDR1 is SQVTM and CDR2 ANQGSEA. The V gene lost 4 bases and the J gene lost 4 bases, with 19 bases spanning the gap. CDR3 in DNA: TGCAGCGTTGCCCGGCAACCCGGGACCCTCTATGGCTACACCTTC. Protein: CSVARQPGTLYGYTF. Supplemented by reference TRBV29-1 and TRBJ1-2, the full variable domain reads SAVISQKPSRDICQRGTSLTIQCQVDSQVTMMFWYRQQPGQSLTLIATANQGSEATYESGFVIDKFPISRPNLTFSTLTVSNMSPEDSSIYLCSVARQPGTLYGYTFGSGTRLTVV.

The CDR3 loop is CATSRRVGGVDEQYF. The CDR3 DNA sequence: TGTGCCACCAGCAGAAGAGTGGGGGGGGTTGACGAGCAGTACTTC. V gene TRBV15 combines with J gene TRBJ2-7; TRBD2 matches at 7 bases. V lost 2 bases to trimming and J lost 5 bases; unmatched junction nucleotides: 9. The germline gives CDR1 LNHNV, CDR2 YYDKDF (reference sequence). This CDR3 contains 15 residues.

In its sample, this clone was seen once. The junction does not match germline at one end; this may be a read error. This CDR3 reads CAISERQILNTEAFF. CDR3 DNA: TGTGCCATCAGTGAAAGACAGATCCTTAACACTGAAGCCTTCTTT. The chain couples TRBV6-1 to TRBJ1-1, with D perhaps TRBD1 (5 bases). Per the germline V gene, CDR1 is MNHNS and CDR2 is SASEGT. The CDR3 covers 15 residues.

This sequence joins TRBV6-5 and TRBJ1-5; 7 bases match TRBD1. CDR1 and CDR2 (germline): MNHEY, SVGAGI. The junction had 4 bases not matched to a gene; V was cut back by 0 bases and J by 5 bases. CDR3 length: 15 amino acids. DNA of the CDR3: TGTGCCAGCAGTTACTCGAGGGGGCTCCATCAGCCCCAGCATTTT. Translation gives CASSYSRGLHQPQHF.

This clone was picked up one time. The chain joins TRBV4-3 to TRBJ1-5, with D perhaps TRBD1 (5 bases). Trimming removed 5 bases from V and 0 bases from J, with 11 bases in between. Germline V CDR1 and CDR2: LGHNA, YSLEER. This CDR3 is 15 amino acids long. The DNA of the CDR3 is TGCGCCAGCAGCAAGGCCAGGGATAGCAATCAGCCCCAGCATTTT. It yields the protein CASSKARDSNQPQHF.

This chain connects TRBV7-9 to TRBJ2-1; D is unclear. The CDR3 is made up of 12 amino acids. From germline, CDR1 is SEHNR and CDR2 FQNEAQ (reference sequence). V lost 2 bases and J lost 10, with 9 bases in between. This CDR3 is CASSLRGNEQFF. In DNA form, the CDR3 reads TGTGCCAGCAGCTTACGCGGCAACGAGCAGTTCTTC.

J is TRBJ1-2 and V is TRBV19; D not certain. Germline V gene lookup returns CDR1 LNHDA and CDR2 SQIVND (reference sequence). V shed 7 bases and J shed 8 bases, with 11 bases lying between them. The CDR3 has 11 residues. CDR3 sequence (DNA): TGTGCCAGTACAGATCTCCGGGGCTACACCTTC. Its translation is CASTDLRGYTF. Looking up the rest from reference TRBV19 and TRBJ1-2 gives the full variable domain: DGGITQSPKYLFRKEGQNVTLSCEQNLNHDAMYWYRQDPGQGLRLIYYSQIVNDFQKGDIAEGYSVSREKKESFPLTVTSAQKNPTAFYLCASTDLRGYTFGSGTRLTVV.

This clone was seen once. In nucleotides, the CDR3 is TGTGCCAGCAGCGCCGATATACGGCCAGCTAATTCACCCCTCCACTTT. This codes for CASSADIRPANSPLHF. V and J are TRBV9 and TRBJ1-6; no definite D call. CDR3 size: 16 residues. The germline V gene encodes CDR1 SGDLS and CDR2 YYNGEE. Trimming stripped 3 bases from V and 6 bases from J, with 16 bases between.

In DNA, the CDR3 is TGCGCCAGCTTCCCGGGACAGATGAACACTGAAGCTTTCTTT. Protein: CASFPGQMNTEAFF. The chain is built from TRBV5-1 and TRBJ1-1; 7 bases are a match to TRBD1. Germline trimming cut 7 bases from V and 0 bases from J; bases unmatched to any gene: 6. The V gene's germline CDR1 is SGHRS and CDR2 YFSETQ. This CDR3 has 14 residues.

This chain joins TRBV18 and TRBJ2-5; D gene unclear. This CDR3 contains 14 residues. Germline assignment: CDR1 KGHSH and CDR2 LQKENI. The ends were cut back, 0 bases at V and 1 base at J, with 6 bases in the middle. The CDR3 coding sequence is TGTGCCAGCTCACCACCGACACGCCAAGAGACCCAGTACTTC. Encoded protein: CASSPPTRQETQYF.

Points on this clone: The sample has other DNA sequences that encode this CDR3 too. V gene TRBV30 combines with J gene TRBJ1-4; D remains ambiguous. CDR1 and CDR2 from the germline V gene are GTSNPN and SVGIG (reference sequence). This CDR3 spans 15 amino acids. Trimming stripped 4 bases from V and 0 bases from J, with 12 bases between. CDR3 residues: CAWTRDFATNEKLFF. DNA of the CDR3: TGTGCCTGGACTCGCGACTTTGCAACTAATGAAAAACTGTTTTTT.

Points on this clone: Compared with germline, one end of the junction differs, possibly owing to a read error. The gene calls are TRBV7-2 and TRBJ2-7; TRBD1 agrees at 8 bases. CDR3 length: 14 amino acids. Looked up from germline, CDR1 is SGHTA and CDR2 is FQGNSA. CDR3 nucleotides: TGTGCCAGCAGCTTGGATCCGGGACAGGCATCCCCATCGTTC. It specifies CASSLDPGQASPSF.

The chain combines TRBV15 with TRBJ1-6; unclear D gene. Trimming pared 0 bases from V and 10 bases from J, leaving 13 bases between. The CDR3 has 15 amino acids. Germline V lookup: CDR1 LNHNV, CDR2 YYDKDF (reference sequence). The CDR3 sequence is CATSRDVVYTSPLHF. CDR3 DNA sequence: TGTGCCACCAGCAGAGATGTTGTCTATACCTCACCCCTCCACTTT.

This sequence joins TRBV7-9 and TRBJ1-1; maybe TRBD1 (5 bases). Looked up from germline, CDR1 is SEHNR and CDR2 is FQNEAQ (reference sequence). V was cut by 5 bases and J by 1 base, with 20 bases left in between. CDR3 length equals 17 residues. CDR3 region: CASSLQRETAWNTEAFF. CDR3 nucleotide sequence: TGTGCCAGCAGCCTCCAGCGAGAGACAGCATGGAACACTGAAGCTTTCTTT.

V is TRBV5-1 and J is TRBJ2-5, with D perhaps matching TRBD2 (6 bases). The CDR3 sequence is 14 residues long. Deletions cut 0 bases from V and 5 bases from J, with 11 bases between. Per germline, CDR1 SGHRS and CDR2 YFSETQ. The DNA of the CDR3 is TGCGCCAGCAGCTTGGCCTGGGGGGATGAGACCCAGTACTTC. It translates to CASSLAWGDETQYF. Together with reference TRBV5-1 and TRBJ2-5, the CDR3 gives the full variable domain: KAGVTQTPRYLIKTRGQQVTLSCSPISGHRSVSWYQQTPGQGLQFLFEYFSETQRNKGNFPGRFSGRQFSNSRSEMNVSTLELGDSALYLCASSLAWGDETQYFGPGTRLLVL.

The chain recombines TRBV5-1 with TRBJ2-3, with 7 bases lining up with TRBD1. The CDR3 totals 16 residues. Germline loops: CDR1 SGHRS, CDR2 YFSETQ. Germline trimming cut 5 bases from V and 0 bases from J; bases unmatched to any gene: 9. CDR3 nucleotides: TGCGCCAGCAGTCTCCGACAGGGACGTAGCACAGATACGCAGTATTTT. Translated: CASSLRQGRSTDTQYF.

The V call is TRBV19, the J call TRBJ1-4; the D gene is possibly TRBD1 (5 bases). The CDR3 is made up of 15 amino acids. The germline gives CDR1 LNHDA, CDR2 SQIVND (reference sequence). V was pared by 3 bases and J by 0 bases, with 8 bases between. CDR3 sequence: CASSMVGATNEKLFF. As DNA, the CDR3 is TGTGCCAGTAGTATGGTAGGGGCAACTAATGAAAAACTGTTTTTT.

The V gene is TRBV29-1, the J gene TRBJ2-3; TRBD1 agrees at 7 bases. The ends lost 1 base at V and 1 base at J; junction bases unmatched: 8. CDR3 length: 16 amino acids. CDR1 and CDR2 from the germline V gene are SQVTM and ANQGSEA. CDR3 amino acids: CSVEGTNRGGTDTQYF. In DNA, the CDR3 is TGCAGCGTTGAAGGTACCAACAGGGGTGGCACAGATACGCAGTATTTT.

V usage is TRBV7-2 and J usage is TRBJ2-1; possible D gene TRBD2, 6 bases. Germline V gene lookup returns CDR1 SGHTA and CDR2 FQGNSA. V was shortened by 3 bases and J by 6 bases, with 12 bases between the two germline ends. The CDR3 loop spans 14 amino acids. The DNA of the CDR3 is TGTGCCAGCAGCTTTGCCACCGGGGGCAATGAGCAGTTCTTC. Translated: CASSFATGGNEQFF. The variable domain in full, completed from reference TRBV7-2 and TRBJ2-1, reads GAGVSQSPSNKVTEKGKDVELRCDPISGHTALYWYRQSLGQGLEFLIYFQGNSAPDKSGLPSDRFSAERTGGSVSTLTIQRTQQEDSAVYLCASSFATGGNEQFFGPGTRLTVL.

The gene calls are TRBV4-3 and TRBJ2-7; 9 bases fit TRBD1. The J segment lost 1 base and the V segment lost 3 bases, leaving 1 base of the junction unmatched. Germline V CDR1 and CDR2: LGHNA, YSLEER. CDR3 length equals 14 residues. The CDR3 coding sequence is TGCGCCAGCAGCCACGGGACAGGGTCCTACGAGCAGTACTTC. The encoded protein is CASSHGTGSYEQYF.

The V gene is TRBV19, the J gene TRBJ2-1; 7 nucleotides match TRBD1. The trim removed 3 bases at V and 8 bases at J, leaving 10 bases unmatched. This CDR3 contains 15 residues. The germline gives CDR1 LNHDA, CDR2 SQIVND (reference sequence). The CDR3 here is CASSIGRGLWYEQFF. CDR3 bases: TGTGCCAGTAGTATTGGTAGGGGGCTTTGGTATGAGCAGTTCTTC.

The V gene is TRBV21-1, the J gene TRBJ2-4; the table gives TRBD1 as D, unverified against the DNA. TRBV21-1 is given as a pseudogene. The CDR3 has 17 amino acids. The CDR3 is CASTAAWTGSRGNIQYF. CDR3 sequence (DNA): TGTGCCAGCACCGCCGCCTGGACAGGGAGTAGAGGAAACATTCAGTACTTC.

The chain uses TRBV16 and TRBJ1-2; 8 nucleotides line up with TRBD1. The junction had 21 bases not matched to a gene; V was cut back by 4 bases and J by 2 bases. Germline V gene lookup returns CDR1 KGHSY and CDR2 FQNENV. The CDR3 contains 20 residues. CDR3 DNA: TGTGCCAGCAGCCCACATCTCCTTGGACAGGGTAGAAGTCTGAACTATGGCTACACCTTC. Residues: CASSPHLLGQGRSLNYGYTF.

The rearrangement uses TRBV20-1 and TRBJ1-2; D call uncertain. The germline gives CDR1 DFQATT, CDR2 SNEGSKA (reference sequence). The CDR3 loop spans 11 amino acids. Trimming cost V 5 bases and J 3 bases, with 7 bases left between them. CDR3 coding DNA: TGCAGTGCTGCCCATGACTATGGCTACACCTTC. Amino acids: CSAAHDYGYTF.

The V call is TRBV12-2, the J call TRBJ2-7; TRBD2, the table's D call, lacks a check against the DNA. TRBV12-2 is annotated as a pseudogene. The CDR3 is 15 amino acids. In DNA, the CDR3 is TGTGCAAGTCGCTTGGGACTAGGGGAGGGAAACGAGCAGTACTTC. Protein sequence: CASRLGLGEGNEQYF.

As regards this clone: At one end, the junction sequence differs from germline, possibly due to a read error. The chain joins TRBV6-4 to TRBJ2-7, with D perhaps TRBD1 (6 bases). The germline V gene encodes CDR1 MRHNA and CDR2 SNTAGT. The CDR3 has 11 residues. The CDR3 protein is CASVSRDRYNF. CDR3 DNA sequence: TGTGCCAGCGTTTCCCGTGACAGGTATAACTTC.

This clone showed up just once. As DNA, the CDR3 is TGTGCCAGCAGATCGAGGACAGGGAGGAGCACTGAAGCTTTCTTT. Protein product: CASRSRTGRSTEAFF. V and J are TRBV2 and TRBJ1-1; 8 bases are a match to TRBD1. CDR1 and CDR2 (germline): SNHLY, FYNNEI. The CDR3 is 15 residues long. V gave up 6 bases and J gave up 4 bases; unmatched junction bases: 10.

J is TRBJ1-1 and V is TRBV6-6; weak D call: TRBD1 (6 bases). CDR3 length equals 15 residues. Trimming took 8 bases from V and 4 from J, leaving 20 bases between them. Germline V gene lookup returns CDR1 MNHNY and CDR2 SVGAGI (reference sequence). Written as DNA, the CDR3 is TGTGCCAGCCTCGGGACACTATCCCGCGGCACTGAAGCTTTCTTT. It specifies CASLGTLSRGTEAFF.

The chain uses TRBV6-5 and TRBJ1-2; D is possibly TRBD1 (5 bases). This CDR3 has 13 amino acids. Germline assignment: CDR1 MNHEY and CDR2 SVGAGI. Trimming stripped 5 bases from V and 6 bases from J, with 13 bases between. The CDR3 nucleotides are TGTGCCAGCAGTGATGGCAGGGCGGATGGCTACACCTTC. This sequence encodes CASSDGRADGYTF.